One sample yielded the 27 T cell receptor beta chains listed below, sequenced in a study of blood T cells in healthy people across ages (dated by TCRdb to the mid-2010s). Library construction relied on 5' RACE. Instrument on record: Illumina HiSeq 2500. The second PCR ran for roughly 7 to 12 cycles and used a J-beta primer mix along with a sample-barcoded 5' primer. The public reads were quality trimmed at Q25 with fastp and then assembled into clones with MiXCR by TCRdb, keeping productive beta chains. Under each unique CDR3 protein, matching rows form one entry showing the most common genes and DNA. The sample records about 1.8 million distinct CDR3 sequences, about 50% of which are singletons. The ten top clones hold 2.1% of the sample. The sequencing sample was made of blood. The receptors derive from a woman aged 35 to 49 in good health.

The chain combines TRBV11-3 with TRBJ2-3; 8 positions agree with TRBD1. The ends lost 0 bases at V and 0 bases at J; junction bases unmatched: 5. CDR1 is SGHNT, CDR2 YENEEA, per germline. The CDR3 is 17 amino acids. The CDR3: CASSLDGGQASTDTQYF. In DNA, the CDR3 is TGTGCCAGCAGCTTAGATGGGGGACAGGCGAGCACAGATACGCAGTATTTT.

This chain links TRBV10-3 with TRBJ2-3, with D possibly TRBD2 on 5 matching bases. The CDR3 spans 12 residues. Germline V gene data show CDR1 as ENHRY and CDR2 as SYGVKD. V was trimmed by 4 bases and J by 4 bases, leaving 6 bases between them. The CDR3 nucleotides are TGTGCCATCAGTGGGGAGTCAGATACGCAGTATTTT. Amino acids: CAISGESDTQYF.

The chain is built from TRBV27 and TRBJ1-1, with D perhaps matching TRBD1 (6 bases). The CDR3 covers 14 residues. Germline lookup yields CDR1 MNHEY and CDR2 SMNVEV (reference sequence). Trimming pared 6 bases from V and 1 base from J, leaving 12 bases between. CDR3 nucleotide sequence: TGTGCCAGCAGCCTCAGGGGTGAGAACACTGAAGCTTTCTTT. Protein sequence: CASSLRGENTEAFF.

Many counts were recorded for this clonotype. This CDR3 is CASSRGQGDGYTF. CDR3 nucleotides: TGTGCCAGCAGTCGGGGACAGGGCGACGGCTACACCTTC. This chain uses TRBV13 with TRBJ1-2; 9 bases align to TRBD1. The germline CDR1 and CDR2 sequences are PRHDT and FYEKMQ (reference sequence). The J segment lost 8 bases and the V segment lost 6 bases, leaving 7 bases of the junction unmatched. CDR3 size: 13 residues.

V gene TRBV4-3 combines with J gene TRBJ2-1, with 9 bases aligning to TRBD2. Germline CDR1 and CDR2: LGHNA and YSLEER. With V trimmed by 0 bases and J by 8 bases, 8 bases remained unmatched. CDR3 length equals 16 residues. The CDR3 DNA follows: TGCGCCAGCAGCCAAGAGGCGCGGGGGGGGCCCTATGAGCAGTTCTTC. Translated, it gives CASSQEARGGPYEQFF.

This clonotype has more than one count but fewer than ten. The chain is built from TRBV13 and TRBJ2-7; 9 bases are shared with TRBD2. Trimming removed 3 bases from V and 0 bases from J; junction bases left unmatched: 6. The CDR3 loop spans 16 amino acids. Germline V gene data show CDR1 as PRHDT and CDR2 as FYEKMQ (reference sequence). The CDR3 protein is CASSFPSGESSYEQYF. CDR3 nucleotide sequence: TGTGCCAGCAGCTTTCCTAGCGGGGAATCCTCCTACGAGCAGTACTTC. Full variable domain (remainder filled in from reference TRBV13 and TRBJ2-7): AAGVIQSPRHLIKEKRETATLKCYPIPRHDTVYWYQQGPGQDPQFLISFYEKMQSDKGSIPDRFSAQQFSDYHSELNMSSLELGDSALYFCASSFPSGESSYEQYFGPGTRLTVT.

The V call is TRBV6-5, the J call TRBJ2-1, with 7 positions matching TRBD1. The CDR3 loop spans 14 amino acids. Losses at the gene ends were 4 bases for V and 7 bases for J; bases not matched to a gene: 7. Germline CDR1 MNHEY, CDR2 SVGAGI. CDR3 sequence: CASSLKGARNEQFF. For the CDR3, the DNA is TGTGCCAGCAGTTTAAAGGGGGCGCGGAATGAGCAGTTCTTC.

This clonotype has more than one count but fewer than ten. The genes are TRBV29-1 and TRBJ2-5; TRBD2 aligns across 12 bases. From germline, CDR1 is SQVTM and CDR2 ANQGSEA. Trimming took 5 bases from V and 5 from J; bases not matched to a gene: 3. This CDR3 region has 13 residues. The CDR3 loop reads CSVRTSGVETQYF. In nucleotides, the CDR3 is TGCAGCGTTAGGACTAGCGGGGTGGAGACCCAGTACTTC.

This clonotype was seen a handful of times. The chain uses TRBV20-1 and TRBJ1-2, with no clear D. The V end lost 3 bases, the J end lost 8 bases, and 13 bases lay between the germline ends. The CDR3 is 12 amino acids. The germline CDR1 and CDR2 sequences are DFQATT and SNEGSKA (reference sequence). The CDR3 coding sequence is TGCAGTGCTAGGGACTTACAAAAAGGCTACACCTTC. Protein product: CSARDLQKGYTF.

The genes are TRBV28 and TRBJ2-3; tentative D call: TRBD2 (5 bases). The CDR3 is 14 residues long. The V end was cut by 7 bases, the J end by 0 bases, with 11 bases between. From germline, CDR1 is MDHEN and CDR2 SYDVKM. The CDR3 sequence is CASNPSTSTDTQYF. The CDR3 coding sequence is TGTGCCAGCAACCCTAGCACAAGCACAGATACGCAGTATTTT.

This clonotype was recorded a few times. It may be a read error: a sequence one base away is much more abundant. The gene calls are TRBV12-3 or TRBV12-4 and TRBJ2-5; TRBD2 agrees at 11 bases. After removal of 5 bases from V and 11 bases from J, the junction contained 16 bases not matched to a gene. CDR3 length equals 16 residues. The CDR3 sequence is CASSPGLAASYNEQYF. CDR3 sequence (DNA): TGTGCCAGCAGTCCGGGACTAGCGGCGTCCTACAATGAGCAGTACTTC.

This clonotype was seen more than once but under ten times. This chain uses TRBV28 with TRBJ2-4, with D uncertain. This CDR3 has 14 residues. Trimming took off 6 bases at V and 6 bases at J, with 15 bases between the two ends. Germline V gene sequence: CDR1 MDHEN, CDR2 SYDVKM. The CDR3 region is CASSPAVELNIQYF. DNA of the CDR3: TGTGCCAGCAGCCCCGCAGTGGAACTAAACATTCAGTACTTC.

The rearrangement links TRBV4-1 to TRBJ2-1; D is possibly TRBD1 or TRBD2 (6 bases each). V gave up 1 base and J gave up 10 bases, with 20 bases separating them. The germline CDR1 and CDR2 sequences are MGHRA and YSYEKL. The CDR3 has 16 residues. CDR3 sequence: CASSQVIGGPQEEQFF. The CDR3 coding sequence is TGCGCCAGCAGCCAAGTCATAGGGGGGCCCCAAGAGGAGCAGTTCTTC.

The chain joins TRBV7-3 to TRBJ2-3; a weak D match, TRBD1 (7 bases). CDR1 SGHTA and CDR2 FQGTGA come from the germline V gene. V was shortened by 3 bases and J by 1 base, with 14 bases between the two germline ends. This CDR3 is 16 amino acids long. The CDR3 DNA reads TGTGCCAGCAGCTTCCGGGGGACAGACCGCACAGATACGCAGTATTTT. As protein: CASSFRGTDRTDTQYF.

CDR3 region: CASSRPPGSSYNEQFF. Here the CDR3 DNA reads TGTGCCAGCAGTAGACCCCCCGGGAGCTCCTACAATGAGCAGTTCTTC. The gene calls are TRBV28 and TRBJ2-1, with D tentatively TRBD2 (6 bases). With 5 bases removed from V and 0 bases from J, the gap between germline ends came to 14 bases. Per germline, CDR1 MDHEN and CDR2 SYDVKM. This CDR3 is built from 16 residues. Based on the CDR3 plus reference TRBV28 and TRBJ2-1, the full variable domain is DVKVTQSSRYLVKRTGEKVFLECVQDMDHENMFWYRQDPGLGLRLIYFSYDVKMKEKGDIPEGYSVSREKKERFSLILESASTNQTSMYLCASSRPPGSSYNEQFFGPGTRLTVL.

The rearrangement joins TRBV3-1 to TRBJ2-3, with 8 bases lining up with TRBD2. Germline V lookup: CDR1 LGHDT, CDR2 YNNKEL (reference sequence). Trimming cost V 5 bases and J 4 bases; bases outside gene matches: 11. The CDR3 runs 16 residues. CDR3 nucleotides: TGTGCCAGCAGCTCCTCTCGGACTAGCTTCCCAGATACGCAGTATTTT. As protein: CASSSSRTSFPDTQYF.

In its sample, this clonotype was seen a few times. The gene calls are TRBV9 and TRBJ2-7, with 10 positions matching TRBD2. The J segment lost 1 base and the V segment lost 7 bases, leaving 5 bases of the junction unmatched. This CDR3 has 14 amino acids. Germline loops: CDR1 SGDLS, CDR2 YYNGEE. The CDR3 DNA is TGTGCCAGCGGCCCTAGCGGGGGATCCTACGAGCAGTACTTC. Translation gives CASGPSGGSYEQYF.

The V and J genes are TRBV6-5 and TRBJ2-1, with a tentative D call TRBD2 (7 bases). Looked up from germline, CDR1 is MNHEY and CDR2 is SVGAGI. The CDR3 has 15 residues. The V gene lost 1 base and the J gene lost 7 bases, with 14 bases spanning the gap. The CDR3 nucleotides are TGTGCCAGCAGTTACTGGAATGAGGGGGGGAATGAGCAGTTCTTC. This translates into CASSYWNEGGNEQFF.

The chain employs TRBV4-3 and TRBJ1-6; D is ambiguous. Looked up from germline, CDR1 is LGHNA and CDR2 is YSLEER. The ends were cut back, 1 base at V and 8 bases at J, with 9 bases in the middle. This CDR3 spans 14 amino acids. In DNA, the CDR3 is TGCGCCAGCAGCCAAGGGTCCGGGGATTCACCCCTCCACTTT. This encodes CASSQGSGDSPLHF.

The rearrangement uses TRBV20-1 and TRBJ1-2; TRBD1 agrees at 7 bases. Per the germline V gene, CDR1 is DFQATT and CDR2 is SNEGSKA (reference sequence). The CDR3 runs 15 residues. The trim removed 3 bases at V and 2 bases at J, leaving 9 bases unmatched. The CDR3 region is CSARRGGRLNYGYTF. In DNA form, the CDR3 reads TGCAGTGCTAGGAGAGGGGGCCGCTTGAACTATGGCTACACCTTC.

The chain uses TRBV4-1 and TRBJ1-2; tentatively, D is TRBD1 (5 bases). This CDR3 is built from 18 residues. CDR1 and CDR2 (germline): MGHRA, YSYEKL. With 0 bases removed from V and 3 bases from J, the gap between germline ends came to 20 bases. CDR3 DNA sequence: TGCGCCAGCAGCCAAGAAGTCTTCGGGGCAGGTCGCGACTATGGCTACACCTTC. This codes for CASSQEVFGAGRDYGYTF.

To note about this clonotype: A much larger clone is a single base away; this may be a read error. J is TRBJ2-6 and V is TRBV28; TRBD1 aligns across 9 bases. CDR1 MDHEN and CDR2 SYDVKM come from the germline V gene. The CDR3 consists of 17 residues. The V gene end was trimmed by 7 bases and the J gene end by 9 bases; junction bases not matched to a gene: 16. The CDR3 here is CASIPEQGALRGNVLTF. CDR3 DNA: TGTGCCAGCATCCCGGAACAGGGGGCATTAAGGGGCAACGTCCTGACTTTC.

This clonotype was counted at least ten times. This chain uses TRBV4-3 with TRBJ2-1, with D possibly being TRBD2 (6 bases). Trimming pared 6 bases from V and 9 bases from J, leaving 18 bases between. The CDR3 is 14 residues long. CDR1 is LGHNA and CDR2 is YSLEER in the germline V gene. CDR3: CASRPGLGTSEQFF. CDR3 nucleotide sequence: TGCGCCAGCAGGCCGGGACTTGGCACTAGTGAGCAGTTCTTC.

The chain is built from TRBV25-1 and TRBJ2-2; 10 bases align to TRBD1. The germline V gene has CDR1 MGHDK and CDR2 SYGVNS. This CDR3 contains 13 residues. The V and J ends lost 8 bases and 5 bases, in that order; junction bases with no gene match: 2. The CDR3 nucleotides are TGTGCCAGCGGGACAGGGGTTACCGGGGAGCTGTTTTTT. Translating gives CASGTGVTGELFF.

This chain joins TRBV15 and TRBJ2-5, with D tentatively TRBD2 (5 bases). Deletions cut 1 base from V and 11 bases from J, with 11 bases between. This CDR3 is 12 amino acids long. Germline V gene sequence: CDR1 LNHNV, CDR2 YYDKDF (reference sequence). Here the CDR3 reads CATSRVLDEQYF. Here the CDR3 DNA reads TGTGCCACCAGCAGAGTACTAGATGAGCAGTACTTC.

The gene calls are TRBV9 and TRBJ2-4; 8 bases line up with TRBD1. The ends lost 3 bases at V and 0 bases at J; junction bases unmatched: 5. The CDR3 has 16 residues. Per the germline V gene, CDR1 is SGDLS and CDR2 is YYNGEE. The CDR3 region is CASSETGAVAKNIQYF. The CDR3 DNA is TGTGCCAGCAGCGAGACAGGGGCCGTAGCCAAAAACATTCAGTACTTC.

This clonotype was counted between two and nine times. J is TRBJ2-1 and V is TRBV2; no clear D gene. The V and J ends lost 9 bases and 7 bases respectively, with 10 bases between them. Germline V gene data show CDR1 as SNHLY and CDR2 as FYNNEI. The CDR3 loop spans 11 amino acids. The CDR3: CASTPLNEQFF. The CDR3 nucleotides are TGTGCCAGTACCCCCCTTAATGAGCAGTTCTTC.